This T cell receptor (beta chain) was identified during a study of shared clonotypes between healthy human individuals. On the study more broadly: The plates for each donor numbered three CD4 naive, three CD4 memory, two CD8 naive and one CD8 memory. Findings of the study overall: Donor clonotype sharing was expected to depend on sequencing depth.

As for this clone: What it binds is unknown.

In replicate PCRs of sorted subsets, about 220 ng DNA, approximately 32,000 T cell genomes, was used. The repertoire was sequenced with immunoSEQ multiplex PCR; TCRdb's copy has only in-frame clones and lacks some. This table has some 900,000 clones, around 80% appearing once. Trimming left V 0 bases short and J 3 bases short, with 8 bases between. There are 13 residues in the CDR3. The germline V gene has CDR1 GTSNPN and CDR2 SVGIG (reference sequence). Donation came from healthy HIV-negative adults that had no recent acute infections or vaccinations. This TCR was recovered from a young man in good health. The chain carries TRBV30 and TRBJ2-5; D unresolved. Sample: memory CD4+ T cells sorted from blood. The subset denotes: CD45RA-negative fraction. The CDR3 region is CAWSVLWEETQYF. The CDR3 nucleotides read TGTGCCTGGAGTGTACTCTGGGAAGAGACCCAGTACTTC.